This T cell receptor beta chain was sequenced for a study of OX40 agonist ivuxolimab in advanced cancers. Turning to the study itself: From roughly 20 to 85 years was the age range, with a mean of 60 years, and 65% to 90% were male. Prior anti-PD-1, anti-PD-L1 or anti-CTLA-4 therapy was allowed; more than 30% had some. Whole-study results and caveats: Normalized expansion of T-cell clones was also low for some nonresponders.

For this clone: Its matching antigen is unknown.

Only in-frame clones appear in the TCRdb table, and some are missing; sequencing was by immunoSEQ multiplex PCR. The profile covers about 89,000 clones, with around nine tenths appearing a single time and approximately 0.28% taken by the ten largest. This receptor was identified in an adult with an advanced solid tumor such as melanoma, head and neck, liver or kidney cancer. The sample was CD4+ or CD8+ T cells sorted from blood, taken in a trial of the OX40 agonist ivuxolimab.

CDR3 sequence (DNA): TGTGCCAGCAAACCGGGACAGGGAAGCACAGATACGCAGTATTTT. It encodes CASKPGQGSTDTQYF. The chain uses TRBV25-1 and TRBJ2-3, with 9 nucleotides matching TRBD1. Germline lookup yields CDR1 MGHDK and CDR2 SYGVNS. The J segment lost 0 bases and the V segment lost 7 bases, leaving 5 bases of the junction unmatched. The CDR3 consists of 15 residues.